These 9 T cell receptor beta chains share one sample of origin, sequenced in a study of cytotoxic CD8 clonotypes in ibrutinib-treated CLL. The protocol was immunoSEQ multiplex PCR, while the TCRdb copy is restricted to in-frame clones and leaves out a portion. The sample shows 100,000 or so clones, 58% of them seen only once. The material sequenced was PBMCs, taken after 24 months of ibrutinib treatment. The receptors stem from a human donor with chronic lymphocytic leukemia.

The chain couples TRBV5-4 to TRBJ1-4; a possible D gene is TRBD1 (5 bases). The CDR3 has 17 residues. V lost 1 base and J lost 6, with 19 bases in between. CDR1 SGHNT and CDR2 YYREEE come from the germline V gene (reference sequence). This CDR3 is CASSLYASGPPDEKLFF. In DNA form, the CDR3 reads TGTGCCAGCAGCTTGTATGCTTCGGGACCGCCTGATGAAAAACTGTTTTTT.

This chain connects TRBV4-1 to TRBJ2-3; the D is unclear. There are 17 residues in the CDR3. V was trimmed by 5 bases and J by 2 bases, leaving 20 bases between them. Per the germline V gene, CDR1 is MGHRA and CDR2 is YSYEKL. The chain's CDR3 is CASSIPTTRSITDTQYF. CDR3 in DNA: TGCGCCAGCAGCATTCCTACCACAAGGTCCATCACAGATACGCAGTATTTT.

This clone was recorded only once. The CDR3 here is CASKREGGTEAFF. The CDR3 DNA is TGTGCCAGTAAACGTGAGGGTGGCACTGAAGCTTTCTTT. This chain links TRBV19 with TRBJ1-1; D not resolved. V shed 7 bases and J shed 4 bases, with 13 bases lying between them. Looked up from germline, CDR1 is LNHDA and CDR2 is SQIVND (reference sequence). CDR3 length equals 13 residues.

The chain combines TRBV30 with TRBJ2-2; 7 bases map to TRBD1. The ends lost 3 bases at V and 4 bases at J; junction bases unmatched: 5. The CDR3 has 14 amino acids. The germline V gene has CDR1 GTSNPN and CDR2 SVGIG (reference sequence). CDR3 sequence: CAWRKTGATGELFF. The CDR3 DNA reads TGTGCCTGGAGGAAAACAGGGGCCACCGGGGAGCTGTTTTTT.

V and J are TRBV30 and TRBJ2-7, with 8 bases matching TRBD1. The J segment lost 2 bases and the V segment lost 5 bases, leaving 2 bases of the junction unmatched. This CDR3 contains 12 residues. CDR1 and CDR2 (germline): GTSNPN, SVGIG (reference sequence). CDR3 in amino acids: CAWGQGPYEQYF. CDR3 coding DNA: TGTGCCTGGGGACAGGGCCCCTACGAGCAGTACTTC. Together with reference TRBV30 and TRBJ2-7, the CDR3 gives the full variable domain: SQTIHQWPATLVQPVGSPLSLECTVEGTSNPNLYWYRQAAGRGLQLLFYSVGIGQISSEVPQNLSASRPQDRQFILSSKKLLLSDSGFYLCAWGQGPYEQYFGPGTRLTVT.

The chain employs TRBV7-7 and TRBJ2-1; 9 nucleotides match TRBD2. The germline V gene encodes CDR1 SSHAT and CDR2 FNYEAQ (reference sequence). This CDR3 has 15 amino acids. The CDR3 here is CASSTGTSLYNEQFF. The DNA of the CDR3 is TGTGCTAGCTCCACCGGGACTAGCTTGTACAATGAGCAGTTCTTC. The variable domain in full, with the rest retrieved from reference TRBV7-7 and TRBJ2-1, is GAGVSQSPRYKVTKRGQDVTLRCDPISSHATLYWYQQALGQGPEFLTYFNYEAQPDKSGLPSDRFSAERPEGSISTLTIQRTEQRDSAMYRCASSTGTSLYNEQFFGPGTRLTVL.

This clone has just a few counts. The chain is built from TRBV6-6 and TRBJ1-2; D possibly corresponds to TRBD1 (6 bases). Germline V gives CDR1 MNHNY, CDR2 SVGAGI (reference sequence). Trimming left V 7 bases short and J 2 bases short, with 20 bases between. The CDR3 covers 16 residues. CDR3 sequence: CASIDSHGGQNYGYTF. DNA of the CDR3: TGTGCCAGCATTGACAGCCATGGGGGGCAGAACTATGGCTACACCTTC.

The chain uses TRBV6-5 and TRBJ2-5; unclear D gene. Trimming cost V 2 bases and J 5 bases, with 9 bases left between them. The CDR3 runs to 13 residues. From germline, CDR1 is MNHEY and CDR2 SVGAGI. The CDR3 DNA reads TGTGCCAGCAGTTACGGGTACACTGAGACCCAGTACTTC. It is translated as CASSYGYTETQYF.

This clone was counted between two and nine times. Here the CDR3 DNA reads TGCAGCGCAGCTTGGGGGACAGGGGTGGAGCCCCAGCATTTT. Its protein product is CSAAWGTGVEPQHF. This sequence joins TRBV29-1 and TRBJ1-5; 10 bases match TRBD1. CDR1 is SQVTM, CDR2 ANQGSEA, per germline. J gave up 8 bases and V 7 bases, and 11 bases lay outside the gene matches. The CDR3 loop spans 14 amino acids.